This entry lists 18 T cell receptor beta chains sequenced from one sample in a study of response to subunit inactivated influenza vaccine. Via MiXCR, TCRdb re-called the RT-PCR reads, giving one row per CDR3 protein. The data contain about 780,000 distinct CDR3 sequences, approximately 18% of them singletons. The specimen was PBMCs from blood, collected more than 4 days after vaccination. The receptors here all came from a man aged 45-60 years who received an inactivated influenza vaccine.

For the CDR3, the DNA is TGTGCCAGCAGTCGACAGTGGGCAGACTCCTACGAGCAGTACTTC. Its translation is CASSRQWADSYEQYF. The V call is TRBV12-3 or TRBV12-4, the J call TRBJ2-7, with D perhaps matching TRBD1 (5 bases). This CDR3 is 15 amino acids long. Deletions cut 5 bases from V and 0 bases from J, with 14 bases between.

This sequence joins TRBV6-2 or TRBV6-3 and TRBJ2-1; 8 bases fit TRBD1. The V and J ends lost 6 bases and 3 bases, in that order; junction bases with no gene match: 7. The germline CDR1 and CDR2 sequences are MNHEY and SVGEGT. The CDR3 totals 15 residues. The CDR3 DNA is TGTGCCAGCAGCCCCGGACAGGGCGACTACAATGAGCAGTTCTTC. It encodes CASSPGQGDYNEQFF.

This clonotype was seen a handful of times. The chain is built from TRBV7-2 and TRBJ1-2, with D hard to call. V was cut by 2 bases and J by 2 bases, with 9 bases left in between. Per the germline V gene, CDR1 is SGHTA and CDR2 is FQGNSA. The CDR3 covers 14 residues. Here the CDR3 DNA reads TGTGCCAGCAGCTTACTTTCAGGAAACTATGGCTACACCTTC. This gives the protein CASSLLSGNYGYTF.

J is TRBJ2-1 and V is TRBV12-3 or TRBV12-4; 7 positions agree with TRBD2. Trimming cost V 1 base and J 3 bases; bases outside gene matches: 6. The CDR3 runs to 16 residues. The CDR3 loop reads CASSLEGRGSYNEQFF. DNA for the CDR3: TGTGCCAGCAGTTTAGAGGGGCGGGGGAGCTACAATGAGCAGTTCTTC.

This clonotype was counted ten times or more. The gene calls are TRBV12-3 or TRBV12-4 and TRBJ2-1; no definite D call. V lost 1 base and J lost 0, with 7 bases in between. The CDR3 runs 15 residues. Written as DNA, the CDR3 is TGTGCCAGCAGTTTAGAGGCCTCCTCCTACAATGAGCAGTTCTTC. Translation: CASSLEASSYNEQFF.

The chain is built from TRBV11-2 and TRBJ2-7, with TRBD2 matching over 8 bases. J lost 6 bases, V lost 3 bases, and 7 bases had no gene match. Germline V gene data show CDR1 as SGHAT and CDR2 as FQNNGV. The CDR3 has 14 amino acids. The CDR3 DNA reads TGTGCCAGCAGCTTTAAGCAGGGACTAGGCGAGCAGTACTTC. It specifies CASSFKQGLGEQYF.

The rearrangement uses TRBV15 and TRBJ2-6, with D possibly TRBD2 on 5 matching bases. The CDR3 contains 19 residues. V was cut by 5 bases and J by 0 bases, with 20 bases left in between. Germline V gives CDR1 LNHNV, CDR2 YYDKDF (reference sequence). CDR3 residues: CATSPPLVRVSSGANVLTF. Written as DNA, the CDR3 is TGTGCCACCAGCCCTCCCTTGGTGCGGGTTAGCTCTGGGGCCAACGTCCTGACTTTC.

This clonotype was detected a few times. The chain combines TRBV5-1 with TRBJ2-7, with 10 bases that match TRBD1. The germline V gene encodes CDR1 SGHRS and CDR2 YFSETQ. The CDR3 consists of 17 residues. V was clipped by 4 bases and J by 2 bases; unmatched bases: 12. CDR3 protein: CASSLGQGEVITYEQYF. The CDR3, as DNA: TGCGCCAGCAGCCTCGGACAGGGGGAAGTAATAACCTACGAGCAGTACTTC.

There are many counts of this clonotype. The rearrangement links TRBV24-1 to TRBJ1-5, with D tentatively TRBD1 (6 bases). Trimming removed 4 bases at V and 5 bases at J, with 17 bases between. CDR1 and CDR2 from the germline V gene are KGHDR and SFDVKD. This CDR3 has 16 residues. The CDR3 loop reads CATSDPGKGVDQPQHF. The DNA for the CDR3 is TGTGCCACCAGTGACCCTGGGAAGGGGGTGGATCAGCCCCAGCATTTT.

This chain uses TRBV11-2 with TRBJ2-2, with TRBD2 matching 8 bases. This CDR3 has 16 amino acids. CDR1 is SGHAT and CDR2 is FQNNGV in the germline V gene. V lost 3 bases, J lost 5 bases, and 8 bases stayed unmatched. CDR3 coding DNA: TGTGCCAGCAGCTTCCCGGGGGGGGGCCGAACCGGGGAGCTGTTTTTT. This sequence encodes CASSFPGGGRTGELFF.

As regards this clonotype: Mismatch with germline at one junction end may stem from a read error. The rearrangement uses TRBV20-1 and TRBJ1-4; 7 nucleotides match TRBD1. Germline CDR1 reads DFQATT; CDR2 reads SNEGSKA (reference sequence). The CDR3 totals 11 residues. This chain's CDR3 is CSARLGGQWVF. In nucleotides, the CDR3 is TGCAGTGCTAGACTTGGGGGACAGTGGGTTTTT.

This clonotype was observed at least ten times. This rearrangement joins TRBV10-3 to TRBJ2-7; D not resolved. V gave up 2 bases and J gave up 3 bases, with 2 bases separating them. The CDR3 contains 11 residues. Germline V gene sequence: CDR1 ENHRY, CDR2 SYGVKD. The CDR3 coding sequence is TGTGCCATCAGTGAGATCTACGAGCAGTACTTC. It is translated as CAISEIYEQYF.

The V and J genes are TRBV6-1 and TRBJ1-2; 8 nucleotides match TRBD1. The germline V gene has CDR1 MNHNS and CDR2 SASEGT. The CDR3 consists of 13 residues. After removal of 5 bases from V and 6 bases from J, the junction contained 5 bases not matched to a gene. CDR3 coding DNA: TGTGCCAGCAGTCGCAGGGGGCACGATGGCTACACCTTC. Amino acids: CASSRRGHDGYTF.

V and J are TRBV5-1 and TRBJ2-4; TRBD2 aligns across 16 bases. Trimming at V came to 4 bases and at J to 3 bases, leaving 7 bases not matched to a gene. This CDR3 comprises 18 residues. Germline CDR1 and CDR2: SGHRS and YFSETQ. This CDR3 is CASSQGLAGGPGKNIQYF. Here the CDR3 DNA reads TGCGCCAGCAGCCAGGGACTAGCGGGGGGGCCAGGCAAAAACATTCAGTACTTC.

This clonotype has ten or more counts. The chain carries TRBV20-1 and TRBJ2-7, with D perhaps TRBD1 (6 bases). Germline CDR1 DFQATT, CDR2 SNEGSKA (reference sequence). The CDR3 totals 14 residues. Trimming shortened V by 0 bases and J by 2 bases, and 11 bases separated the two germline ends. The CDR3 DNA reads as TGCAGTGCTAGAGATCCCGGGACACCCTACGAGCAGTACTTC. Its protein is CSARDPGTPYEQYF.

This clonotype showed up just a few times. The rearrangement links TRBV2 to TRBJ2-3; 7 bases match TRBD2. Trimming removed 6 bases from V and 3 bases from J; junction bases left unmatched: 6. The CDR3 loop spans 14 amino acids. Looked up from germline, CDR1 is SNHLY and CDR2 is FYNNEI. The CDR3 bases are TGTGCCAGCAGCCCCCGACTAGCAACAGATACGCAGTATTTT. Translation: CASSPRLATDTQYF.

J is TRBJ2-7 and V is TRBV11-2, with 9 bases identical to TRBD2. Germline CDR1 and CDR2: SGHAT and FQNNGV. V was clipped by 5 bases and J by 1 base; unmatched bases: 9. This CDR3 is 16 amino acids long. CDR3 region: CASSLLGSGSSYEQYF. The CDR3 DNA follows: TGTGCCAGCAGCCTACTAGGTAGCGGGAGTTCCTACGAGCAGTACTTC.

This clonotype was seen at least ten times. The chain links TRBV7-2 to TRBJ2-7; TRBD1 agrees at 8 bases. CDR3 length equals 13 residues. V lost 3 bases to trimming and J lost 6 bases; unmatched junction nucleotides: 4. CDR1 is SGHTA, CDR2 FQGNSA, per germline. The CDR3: CASSFGQGGEQYF. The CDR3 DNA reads TGTGCCAGCAGCTTTGGACAGGGTGGCGAGCAGTACTTC.